Presented here are 14 T cell receptor beta chains from one specimen sequenced in a study of T cell repertoires in cytomegalovirus infection (dated by TCRdb to 2018 to 2020). TCRdb names Illumina HiSeq 1500 as the instrument used. TCRdb itself trimmed the public reads at Q25 with fastp, ran MiXCR and retained productive beta chains. All rows with the same CDR3 protein become a single entry with the most common DNA and genes. This sample lists 200,000 to 300,000 distinct CDR3 sequences; around 8.7% were detected once. The top ten clones comprise about 15% of the sample. The sequenced sample consisted of PBMCs. These TCRs come from a human donor in good health (CMV status not recorded). Some clones in this sample may be carry-over from other donors' samples.

The chain links TRBV7-2 to TRBJ1-1; TRBD1 is a possible D gene (6 bases). The CDR3 consists of 12 residues. The V and J ends lost 2 bases and 10 bases respectively, with 11 bases between them. CDR1 SGHTA and CDR2 FQGNSA come from the germline V gene. CDR3 DNA: TGTGCCAGCAGCTTAAACGGGGGGCGAGCTTTCTTT. Protein product: CASSLNGGRAFF.

This clonotype was seen ten or more times. V and J are TRBV7-2 and TRBJ1-6, with 7 bases fitting TRBD1. The length of the CDR3 is 15 residues. CDR1 is SGHTA and CDR2 is FQGNSA in the germline V gene. Trimming cost V 5 bases and J 7 bases; bases outside gene matches: 8. This CDR3 reads CASSPVGRGNSPLHF. DNA of the CDR3: TGTGCCAGCAGCCCAGTGGGCAGGGGGAATTCACCCCTCCACTTT.

This clonotype was seen many times. The genes are TRBV6-1 and TRBJ2-1, with a weak D call TRBD2 (6 bases). Germline loops: CDR1 MNHNS, CDR2 SASEGT. Trimming removed 8 bases at V and 1 base at J, with 15 bases between. There are 15 residues in the CDR3. CDR3 sequence (DNA): TGTGCCAGCGGCGTCTGGCGGGGATCCTACAATGAGCAGTTCTTC. Translation gives CASGVWRGSYNEQFF.

The chain couples TRBV24-1 to TRBJ1-1; D may be TRBD1 (6 bases). The germline V and J ends were trimmed by 4 bases and 3 bases, with 8 bases remaining between them. The CDR3 extends over 13 amino acids. Germline CDR1 is KGHDR and CDR2 is SFDVKD. The CDR3, as DNA: TGTGCCACCAGTGAGGACAGATACACTGAAGCTTTCTTT. Amino acids: CATSEDRYTEAFF.

Only a few counts were recorded for this clonotype. J is TRBJ2-7 and V is TRBV19, with D unresolved. The CDR3 is made up of 13 amino acids. Between the trimmed V and J ends, which lost 4 bases and 1 base, there was a span of 8 bases. The germline CDR1 and CDR2 sequences are LNHDA and SQIVND (reference sequence). CDR3 amino acids: CASSTLASYEQYF. CDR3 DNA sequence: TGTGCCAGTAGTACCCTTGCATCCTACGAGCAGTACTTC.

The genes are TRBV12-3 or TRBV12-4 and TRBJ2-7, with 8 bases matching TRBD1. The J segment lost 4 bases and the V segment lost 2 bases, leaving 4 bases of the junction unmatched. There are 14 residues in the CDR3. The CDR3 region is CASSLFTGGYEQYF. DNA for the CDR3: TGTGCCAGCAGTTTATTCACAGGGGGTTACGAGCAGTACTTC.

This clonotype turned up a few times. V is TRBV19 and J is TRBJ1-3, with 7 bases matching TRBD1. This CDR3 has 16 residues. The germline CDR1 and CDR2 sequences are LNHDA and SQIVND (reference sequence). Unmatched junction bases numbered 3, after V lost 1 base and J lost 0 bases. The CDR3 sequence is CASSIVWDSSGNTIYF. The CDR3 region has the DNA TGTGCCAGTAGTATAGTATGGGACAGCTCTGGAAACACCATATATTTT.

This clonotype was counted at least ten times. The rearrangement uses TRBV7-2 and TRBJ1-1, with no clear D. Germline lookup yields CDR1 SGHTA and CDR2 FQGNSA. The CDR3 is 10 residues long. Deletions cut 4 bases from V and 8 bases from J, with 5 bases between. The CDR3, as DNA: TGTGCCAGCAGCTCCCGAGAAGCTTTCTTT. This sequence encodes CASSSREAFF. The whole variable domain, remainder taken from reference TRBV7-2 and TRBJ1-1, is GAGVSQSPSNKVTEKGKDVELRCDPISGHTALYWYRQSLGQGLEFLIYFQGNSAPDKSGLPSDRFSAERTGGSVSTLTIQRTQQEDSAVYLCASSSREAFFGQGTRLTVV.

This clonotype showed up just a few times. The rearrangement joins TRBV30 to TRBJ2-1; D gene uncertain. V was clipped by 3 bases and J by 0 bases, with 12 bases between them. Germline values: CDR1 GTSNPN, CDR2 SVGIG (reference sequence). This CDR3 contains 15 residues. The CDR3 loop reads CAWSQTRSSYNEQFF. CDR3 bases: TGTGCCTGGAGCCAGACAAGGAGCTCCTACAATGAGCAGTTCTTC.

This clonotype has a count of ten or more. The chain carries TRBV7-2 and TRBJ1-5; D is ambiguous. Germline loops: CDR1 SGHTA, CDR2 FQGNSA. V was clipped by 6 bases and J by 3 bases, with 6 bases between them. The CDR3 spans 12 residues. The DNA for the CDR3 is TGTGCCAGCAGTCGTATCAATCAGCCCCAGCATTTT. This sequence encodes CASSRINQPQHF.

This clonotype was detected ten times or more. The J gene is TRBJ1-6, the V gene TRBV7-2; 7 bases fit TRBD1. Losses at the gene ends were 5 bases for V and 10 bases for J; bases not matched to a gene: 14. Germline V gives CDR1 SGHTA, CDR2 FQGNSA. CDR3 length equals 16 residues. In nucleotides, the CDR3 is TGTGCCAGCAGCCCTTGGACAGGCCAAGGGAGGTCACCCCTCCACTTT. Residues: CASSPWTGQGRSPLHF.

This clonotype was counted at least ten times. The chain carries TRBV7-8 and TRBJ1-2; TRBD1 is a possible D gene (5 bases). The CDR3 sequence is 16 residues long. V dropped 2 bases and J dropped 4 bases, with 17 bases sitting between them. Germline V CDR1 and CDR2: SGHVS, FQNEAQ. As DNA, the CDR3 is TGTGCCAGCAGCTTAAGCAGGGCTATTATCCGCTATGGCTACACCTTC. Amino acid sequence: CASSLSRAIIRYGYTF.

This clonotype occurred many times. The genes are TRBV9 and TRBJ1-4; unclear D gene. The ends were cut back, 0 bases at V and 7 bases at J, with 22 bases in the middle. The CDR3 is made up of 18 amino acids. CDR1 SGDLS and CDR2 YYNGEE come from the germline V gene. The CDR3 region has the DNA TGTGCCAGCAGCGTAGAAGGCACAGCCCCCCTTTTTGGTGAAAAACTGTTTTTT. It translates to CASSVEGTAPLFGEKLFF.

This clonotype has at least ten counts. The chain couples TRBV6-1 to TRBJ2-5, with D uncertain. Trimming cost V 8 bases and J 4 bases, with 8 bases left between them. Germline V gene sequence: CDR1 MNHNS, CDR2 SASEGT. The CDR3 loop spans 11 amino acids. The CDR3 DNA sequence: TGTGCCAGCGAGCGAGGAGAGACCCAGTACTTC. Protein: CASERGETQYF.